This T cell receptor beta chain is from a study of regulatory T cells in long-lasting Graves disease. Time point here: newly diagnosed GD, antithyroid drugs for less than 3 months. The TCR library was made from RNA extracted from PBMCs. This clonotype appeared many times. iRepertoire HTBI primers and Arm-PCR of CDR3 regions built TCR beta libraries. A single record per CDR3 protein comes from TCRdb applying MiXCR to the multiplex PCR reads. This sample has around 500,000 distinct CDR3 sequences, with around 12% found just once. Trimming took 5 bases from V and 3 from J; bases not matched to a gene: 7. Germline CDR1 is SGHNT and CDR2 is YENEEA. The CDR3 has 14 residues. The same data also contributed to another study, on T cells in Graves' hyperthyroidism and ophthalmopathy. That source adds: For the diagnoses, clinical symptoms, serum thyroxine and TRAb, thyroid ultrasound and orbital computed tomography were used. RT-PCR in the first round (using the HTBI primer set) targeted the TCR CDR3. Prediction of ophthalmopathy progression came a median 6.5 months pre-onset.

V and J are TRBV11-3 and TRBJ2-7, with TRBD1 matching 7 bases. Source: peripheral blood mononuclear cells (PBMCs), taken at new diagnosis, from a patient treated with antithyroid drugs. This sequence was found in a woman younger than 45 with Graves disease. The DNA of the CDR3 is TGTGCCAGCAGCATACAGACAGGGAACTACGAGCAGTACTTC. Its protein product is CASSIQTGNYEQYF.